The clone carrying this T cell receptor (beta chain) appeared a few times. No antigen is known for it. Over 18 months, lack of ophthalmopathy progression marked Graves' hyperthyroidism as stable. Subjects aged 18 to 65 presented with newly diagnosed hyperthyroidism of less than 2 months' duration. Any patient presenting with uncontrolled infection, other autoimmune disease, pregnancy or lactation was left out. The data were obtained in a study of T cells in Graves' hyperthyroidism and ophthalmopathy. General study results and limits: Most clonotypes that expanded in the thyroid above 0.001 also showed up in blood.

TCR beta CDR3 region amplification was performed from RNA transcripts. RT-PCR in the first round (using the HTBI primer set) targeted the TCR CDR3. TCRdb used MiXCR to reprocess the multiplex PCR reads, holding one entry per CDR3 protein. Here the sample spans 500,000 to 600,000 distinct CDR3 sequences, about 45% being singletons. The CDR3 is 13 amino acids. V was clipped by 6 bases and J by 8 bases, with 16 bases between them. Germline-derived CDR1 and CDR2 are SGHTA and FQGNSA. The chain couples TRBV7-2 to TRBJ1-2; D uncertain. The sequenced sample was peripheral blood or thyroid tissue (not recorded which). The sequence derives from a woman aged 18-35 years with Graves' hyperthyroidism. This chain's CDR3 is CASRGLRAQGYTF. CDR3 coding DNA: TGTGCCAGCAGGGGTCTGAGGGCACAGGGCTACACCTTC.